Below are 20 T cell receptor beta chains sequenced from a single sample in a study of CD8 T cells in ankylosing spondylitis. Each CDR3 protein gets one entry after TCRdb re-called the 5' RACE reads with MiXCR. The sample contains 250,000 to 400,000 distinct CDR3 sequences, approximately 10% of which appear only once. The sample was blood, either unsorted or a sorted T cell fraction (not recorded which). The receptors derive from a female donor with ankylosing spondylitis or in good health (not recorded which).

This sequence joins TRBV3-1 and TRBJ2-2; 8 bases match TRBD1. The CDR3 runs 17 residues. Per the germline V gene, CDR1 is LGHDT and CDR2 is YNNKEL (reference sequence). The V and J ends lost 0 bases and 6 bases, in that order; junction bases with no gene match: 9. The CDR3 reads CASSQDNWGQESGELFF. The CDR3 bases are TGTGCCAGCAGCCAAGATAATTGGGGACAGGAGTCCGGGGAGCTGTTTTTT. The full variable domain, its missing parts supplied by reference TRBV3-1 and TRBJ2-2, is DTAVSQTPKYLVTQMGNDKSIKCEQNLGHDTMYWYKQDSKKFLKIMFSYNNKELIINETVPNRFSPKSPDKAHLNLHINSLELGDSAVYFCASSQDNWGQESGELFFGEGSRLTVL.

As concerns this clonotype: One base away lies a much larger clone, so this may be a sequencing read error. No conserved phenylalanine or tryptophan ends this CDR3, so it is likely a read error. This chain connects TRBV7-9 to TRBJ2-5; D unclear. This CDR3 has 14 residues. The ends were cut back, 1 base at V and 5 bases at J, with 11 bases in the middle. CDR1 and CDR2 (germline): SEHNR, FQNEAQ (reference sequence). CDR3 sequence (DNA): TGTGCCAGCAGCTTAGGCCTTCCCAAGGAGACCCAGTACTCC. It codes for CASSLGLPKETQYS.

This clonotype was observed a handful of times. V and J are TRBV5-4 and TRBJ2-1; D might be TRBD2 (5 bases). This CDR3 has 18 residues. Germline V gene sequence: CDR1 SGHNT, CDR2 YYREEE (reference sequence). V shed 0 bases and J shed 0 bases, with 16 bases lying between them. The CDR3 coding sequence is TGTGCCAGCAGCTTGGAAGCGGCTAGCTCTTTCTCCTACAATGAGCAGTTCTTC. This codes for CASSLEAASSFSYNEQFF. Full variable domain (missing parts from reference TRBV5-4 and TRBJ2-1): ETGVTQSPTHLIKTRGQQVTLRCSSQSGHNTVSWYQQALGQGPQFIFQYYREEENGRGNFPPRFSGLQFPNYSSELNVNALELDDSALYLCASSLEAASSFSYNEQFFGPGTRLTVL.

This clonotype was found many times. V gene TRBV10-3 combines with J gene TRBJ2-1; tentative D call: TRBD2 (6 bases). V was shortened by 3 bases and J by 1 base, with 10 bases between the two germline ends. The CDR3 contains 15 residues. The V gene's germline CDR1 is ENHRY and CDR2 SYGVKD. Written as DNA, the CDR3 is TGTGCCATCAGTGAACGCGGGGCATCCTACAATGAGCAGTTCTTC. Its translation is CAISERGASYNEQFF.

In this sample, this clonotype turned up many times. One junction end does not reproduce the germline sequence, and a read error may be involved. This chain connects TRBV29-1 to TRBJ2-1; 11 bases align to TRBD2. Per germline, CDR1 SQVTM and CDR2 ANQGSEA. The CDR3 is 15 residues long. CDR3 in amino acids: CSVEDLWVAGGKKIF. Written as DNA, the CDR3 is TGCAGCGTTGAAGATCTTTGGGTAGCGGGGGGGAAGAAGATCTTC.

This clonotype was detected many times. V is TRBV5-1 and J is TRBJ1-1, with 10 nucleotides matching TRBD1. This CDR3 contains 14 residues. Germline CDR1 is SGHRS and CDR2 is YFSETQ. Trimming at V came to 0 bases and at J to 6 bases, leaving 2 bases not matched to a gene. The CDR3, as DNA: TGCGCCAGCAGCTTGGTTGGGACAGGGGCTGAAGCTTTCTTT. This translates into CASSLVGTGAEAFF. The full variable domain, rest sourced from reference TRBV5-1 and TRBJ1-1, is KAGVTQTPRYLIKTRGQQVTLSCSPISGHRSVSWYQQTPGQGLQFLFEYFSETQRNKGNFPGRFSGRQFSNSRSEMNVSTLELGDSALYLCASSLVGTGAEAFFGQGTRLTVV.

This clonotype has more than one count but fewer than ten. The CDR3 loop reads CASSLIIGNEQFF. In nucleotides, the CDR3 is TGTGCCAGCAGCTTAATTATAGGAAATGAGCAGTTCTTC. The chain uses TRBV7-3 and TRBJ2-1; unclear D gene. The germline gives CDR1 SGHTA, CDR2 FQGTGA. The CDR3 covers 13 residues. Trimming took 1 base from V and 7 from J, leaving 8 bases between them.

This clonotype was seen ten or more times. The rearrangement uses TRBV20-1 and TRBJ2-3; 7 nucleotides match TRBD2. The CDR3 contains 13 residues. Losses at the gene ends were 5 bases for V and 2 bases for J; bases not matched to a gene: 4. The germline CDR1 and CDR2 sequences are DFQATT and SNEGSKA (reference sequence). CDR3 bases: TGCAGTGCTGCCGGACTAGTCACAGATACGCAGTATTTT. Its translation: CSAAGLVTDTQYF.

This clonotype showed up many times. CDR3 nucleotides: TGCGCCAGCAGCTTCGGGACGGACAATCAGCCCCAGCATTTT. This sequence encodes CASSFGTDNQPQHF. The chain is built from TRBV5-1 and TRBJ1-5; D possibly corresponds to TRBD1 (5 bases). With 2 bases removed from V and 3 bases from J, the gap between germline ends came to 9 bases. Germline V lookup: CDR1 SGHRS, CDR2 YFSETQ. The CDR3 spans 14 residues.

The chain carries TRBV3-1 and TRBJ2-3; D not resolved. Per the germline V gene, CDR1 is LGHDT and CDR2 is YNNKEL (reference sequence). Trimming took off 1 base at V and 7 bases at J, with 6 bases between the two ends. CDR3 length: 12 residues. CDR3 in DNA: TGTGCCAGCAGCCAAGGGCGGAATACGCAGTATTTT. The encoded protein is CASSQGRNTQYF.

Here the CDR3 DNA reads TGTGCCAGCAGCTTGGAAGGGACAGTCACAGATACGCAGTATTTT. Translation gives CASSLEGTVTDTQYF. The V gene is TRBV5-4, the J gene TRBJ2-3; 7 nucleotides match TRBD1. CDR3 length equals 15 residues. The J segment lost 2 bases and the V segment lost 0 bases, leaving 3 bases of the junction unmatched. In germline, CDR1 is SGHNT, CDR2 YYREEE (reference sequence).

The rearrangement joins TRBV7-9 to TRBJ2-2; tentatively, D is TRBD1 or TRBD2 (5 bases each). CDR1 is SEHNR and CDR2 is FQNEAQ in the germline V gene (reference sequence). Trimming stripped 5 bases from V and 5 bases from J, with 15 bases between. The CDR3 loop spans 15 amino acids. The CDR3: CASSHARGVTGELFF. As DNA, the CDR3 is TGTGCCAGCAGCCACGCGAGGGGAGTGACCGGGGAGCTGTTTTTT.

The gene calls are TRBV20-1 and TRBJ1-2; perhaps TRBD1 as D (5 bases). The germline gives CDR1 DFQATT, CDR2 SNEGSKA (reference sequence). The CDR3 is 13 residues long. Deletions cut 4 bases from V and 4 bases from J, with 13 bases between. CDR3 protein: CSAKPGPSYGYTF. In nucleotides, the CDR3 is TGCAGTGCTAAACCGGGGCCGTCCTATGGCTACACCTTC.

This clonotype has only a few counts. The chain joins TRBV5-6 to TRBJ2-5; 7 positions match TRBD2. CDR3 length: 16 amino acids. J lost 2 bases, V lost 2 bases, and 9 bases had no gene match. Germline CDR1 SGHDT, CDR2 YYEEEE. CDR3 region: CASSLGASGFQETQYF. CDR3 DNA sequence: TGTGCCAGCAGCTTAGGGGCTAGCGGATTTCAAGAGACCCAGTACTTC.

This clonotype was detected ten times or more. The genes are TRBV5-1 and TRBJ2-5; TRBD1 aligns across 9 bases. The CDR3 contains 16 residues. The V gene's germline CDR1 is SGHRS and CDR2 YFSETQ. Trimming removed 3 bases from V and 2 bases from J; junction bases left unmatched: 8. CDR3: CASSSGTGIPQETQYF. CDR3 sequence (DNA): TGCGCCAGCAGCTCGGGGACAGGGATACCGCAAGAGACCCAGTACTTC.

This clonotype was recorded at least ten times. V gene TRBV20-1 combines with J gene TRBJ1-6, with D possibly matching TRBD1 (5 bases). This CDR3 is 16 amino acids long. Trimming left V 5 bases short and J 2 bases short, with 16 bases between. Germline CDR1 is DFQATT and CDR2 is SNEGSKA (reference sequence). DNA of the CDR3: TGCAGTGCTGGGGGGGGGAGGGCAACCTATAATTCACCCCTCCACTTT. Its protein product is CSAGGGRATYNSPLHF.

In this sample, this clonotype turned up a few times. The CDR3 bases are TGCAGCGTGGCTCCAAACACTGAAGCTTTCTTT. This encodes CSVAPNTEAFF. The V call is TRBV29-1, the J call TRBJ1-1; D not resolved. This CDR3 is 11 amino acids long. Germline CDR1 SQVTM, CDR2 ANQGSEA. V was pared by 6 bases and J by 2 bases, with 7 bases between.

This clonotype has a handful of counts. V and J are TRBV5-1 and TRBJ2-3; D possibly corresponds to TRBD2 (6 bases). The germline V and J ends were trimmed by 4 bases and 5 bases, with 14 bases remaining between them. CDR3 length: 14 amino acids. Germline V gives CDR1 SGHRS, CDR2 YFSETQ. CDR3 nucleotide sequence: TGCGCCAGCAGCCCGTGGAGGGGACGAGATACGCAGTATTTT. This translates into CASSPWRGRDTQYF.

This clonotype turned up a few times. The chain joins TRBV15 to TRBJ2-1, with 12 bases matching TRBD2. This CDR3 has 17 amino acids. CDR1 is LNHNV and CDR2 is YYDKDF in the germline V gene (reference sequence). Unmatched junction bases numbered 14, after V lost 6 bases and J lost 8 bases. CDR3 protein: CATRPTSGSRREHEQFF. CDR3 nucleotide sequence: TGTGCCACCAGGCCGACTAGCGGGAGTAGGCGTGAACATGAGCAGTTCTTC. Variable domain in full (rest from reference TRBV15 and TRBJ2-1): DAMVIQNPRYQVTQFGKPVTLSCSQTLNHNVMYWYQQKSSQAPKLLFHYYDKDFNNEADTPDNFQSRRPNTSFCFLDIRSPGLGDTAMYLCATRPTSGSRREHEQFFGPGTRLTVL.

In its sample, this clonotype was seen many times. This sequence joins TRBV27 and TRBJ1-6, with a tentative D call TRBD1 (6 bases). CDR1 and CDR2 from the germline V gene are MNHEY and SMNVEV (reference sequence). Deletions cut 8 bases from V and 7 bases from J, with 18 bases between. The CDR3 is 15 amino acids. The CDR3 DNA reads TGTGCCAGCCTGGCGGCGGGGGCGTCAAATTCACCCCTCCACTTT. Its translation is CASLAAGASNSPLHF.